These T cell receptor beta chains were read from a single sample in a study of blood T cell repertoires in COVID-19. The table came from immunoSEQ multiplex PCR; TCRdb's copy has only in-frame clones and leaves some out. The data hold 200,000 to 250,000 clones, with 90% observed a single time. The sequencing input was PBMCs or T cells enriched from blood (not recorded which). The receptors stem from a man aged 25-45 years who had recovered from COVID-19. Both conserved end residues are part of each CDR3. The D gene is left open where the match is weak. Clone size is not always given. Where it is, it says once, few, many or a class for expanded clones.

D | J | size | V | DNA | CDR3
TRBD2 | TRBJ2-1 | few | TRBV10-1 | TGCGCCAGCAGTGACGGGGGGGCCTCGGGCAATGAGCAGTTCTTC | CASSDGGASGNEQFF
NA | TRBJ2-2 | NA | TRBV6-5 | TGTGCCAGCAGTTACGGCAGCGCCACCGGGGAGCTGTTTTTT | CASSYGSATGELFF
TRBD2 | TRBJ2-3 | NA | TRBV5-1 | TGCGCCAGCAGCTTACTAGCGGGGGGCCCCGCAGGGACGCAGTATTTT | CASSLLAGGPAGTQYF
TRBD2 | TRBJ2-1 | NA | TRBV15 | TGTGCCACCAGCAGAGATCGCGGGGGGCTCAATGAGCAGTTCTTC | CATSRDRGGLNEQFF
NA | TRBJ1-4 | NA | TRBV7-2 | TGTGCCAGCAGCCAAAGCGGGGGTAGGGGTGAAAAACTGTTTTTT | CASSQSGGRGEKLFF
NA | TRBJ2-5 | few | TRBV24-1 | TGTGCCACCAGTGACTACAGGGACCAAGAGACCCAGTACTTC | CATSDYRDQETQYF
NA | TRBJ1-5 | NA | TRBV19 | TGTGCCAGTAGTATCGTACAGGATAGCAATCAGCCCCAGCATTTT | CASSIVQDSNQPQHF
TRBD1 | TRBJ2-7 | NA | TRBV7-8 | TGTGCCAGCAGCAACCGGGACAGGGGGCCCCCTGAGTACTTC | CASSNRDRGPPEYF
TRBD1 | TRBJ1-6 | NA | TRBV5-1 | TGCGCCAGCAGCTTAGACAACCGGGACAGGGGGCGATCACCCCTCCACTTT | CASSLDNRDRGRSPLHF
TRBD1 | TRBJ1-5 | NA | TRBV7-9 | TGTGCCAGCAGGCCCGGGACAGGGAATCAGCCCCAGCATTTT | CASRPGTGNQPQHF
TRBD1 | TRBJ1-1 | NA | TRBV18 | TGTGCCAGCTCAGAGACAGGGATCCAAATTGGCACTGAAGCTTTCTTT | CASSETGIQIGTEAFF
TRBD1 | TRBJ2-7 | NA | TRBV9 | TGTGCCAGCAGCGTAGGAGGGACAGTTCTCTACGAGCAGTACTTC | CASSVGGTVLYEQYF
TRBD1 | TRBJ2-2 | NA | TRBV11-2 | TGTGCCAGCAGCGCAGGGGGCGTCGGGGAGCTGTTTTTT | CASSAGGVGELFF
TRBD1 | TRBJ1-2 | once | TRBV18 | TGTGCCAGCTCCCAGGGACAGCTCTATGGCTACACCTTC | CASSQGQLYGYTF
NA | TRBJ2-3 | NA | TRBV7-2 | TGTGCCAGCAGCTTTGGAGGACCCACGGATACGCAGTATTTT | CASSFGGPTDTQYF
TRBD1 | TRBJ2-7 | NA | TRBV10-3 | TGTGCCATCAGTGAGGCCCGGACAGGGGACTCCTACGAGCAGTACTTC | CAISEARTGDSYEQYF
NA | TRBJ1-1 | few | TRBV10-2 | TGCGCCAGCAGTGTGACACAGGTTGGGACTGAAGCTTTCTTT | CASSVTQVGTEAFF
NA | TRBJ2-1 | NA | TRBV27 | TGTGCCAGCAGTTTTCAGGGGTTTGAGCAGTTCTTC | CASSFQGFEQFF
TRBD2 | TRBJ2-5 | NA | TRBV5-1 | TGCGCCAGCAGCTTACTAGCGGAGACCCAGTACTTC | CASSLLAETQYF
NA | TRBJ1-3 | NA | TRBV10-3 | TGTGCCATCAGTGAGGGCAGTTCTGGAAACACCATATATTTT | CAISEGSSGNTIYF
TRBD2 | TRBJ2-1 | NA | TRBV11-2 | TGTGCCAGCAGCTTCTCGACTAGCGGGGAATACAATGAGCAGTTCTTC | CASSFSTSGEYNEQFF
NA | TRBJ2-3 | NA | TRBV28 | TGTGCCAGCAGTCCAACAGGGAGCACAGATACGCAGTATTTT | CASSPTGSTDTQYF
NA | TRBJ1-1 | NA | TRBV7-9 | TGTGCCAGCAGCCCGGGGACGACCGGGAGCACTGAAGCTTTCTTT | CASSPGTTGSTEAFF
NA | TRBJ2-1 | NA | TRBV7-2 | TGTGCCAGCAGTCGATCCTCGGGGTTAAGCTCCTACAATGAGCAGTTCTTC | CASSRSSGLSSYNEQFF
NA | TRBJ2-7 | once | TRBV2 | TGTGCCAGCAGCGAGGTGGCGGGTACCCCCTACGAGCAGTACTTC | CASSEVAGTPYEQYF
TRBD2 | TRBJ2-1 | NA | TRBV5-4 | TGTGCCAGCAGTTGGAGAAGCGGGAGTGGCAATGAGCAGTTCTTC | CASSWRSGSGNEQFF
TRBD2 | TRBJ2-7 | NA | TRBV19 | TGTGCCAGTAGTGTGACTAGCGGGGATTACTACGAGCAGTACTTC | CASSVTSGDYYEQYF
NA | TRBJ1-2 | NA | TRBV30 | TGTGCCTGGAGTCTCCCGGGTAACTATGGCTACACCTTC | CAWSLPGNYGYTF
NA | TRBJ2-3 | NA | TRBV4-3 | TGCGCCAGCAGCCCGCAGGGCGGCACAGATACGCAGTATTTT | CASSPQGGTDTQYF
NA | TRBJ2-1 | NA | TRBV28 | TGTGCCAGCAGTTTATCCGGGACACTATACAATGAGCAGTTCTTC | CASSLSGTLYNEQFF
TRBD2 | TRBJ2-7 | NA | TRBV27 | TGTGCCAGCAGTCCACGCCTCGGCGGGAGGGGTTACGAGCAGTACTTC | CASSPRLGGRGYEQYF
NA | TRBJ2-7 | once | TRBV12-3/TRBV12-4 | TGTGCCAGCAGCCTAGACGGTACCTACGAGCAGTACTTC | CASSLDGTYEQYF
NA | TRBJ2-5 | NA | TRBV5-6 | TGTGCCAGCAGCTTGTCGCTGCAGGGGTGGAAGACCCAGTACTTC | CASSLSLQGWKTQYF
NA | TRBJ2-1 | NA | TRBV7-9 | TGTGCCAGCAGCTCCCGAGGAGTAAATAACCTTTTCGATGAGCAGTTCTTC | CASSSRGVNNLFDEQFF
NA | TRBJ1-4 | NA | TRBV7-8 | TGTGCCAGCAGCTTAGAGGCAGTTCGGGGAGAAAAACTGTTTTTT | CASSLEAVRGEKLFF
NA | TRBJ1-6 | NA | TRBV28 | TGTGCCAGCGCTACCTCCTGGACGGGGTATAATTCACCCCTCCACTTT | CASATSWTGYNSPLHF
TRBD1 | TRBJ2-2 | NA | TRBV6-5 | TGTGCCAGTGGACGGTACTACAGGGGCACCGGGGAGCTGTTTTTT | CASGRYYRGTGELFF
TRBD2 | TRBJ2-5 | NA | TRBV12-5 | TGTGCTAGTGGTTCAGCACTAGCGGGGCCCAGAGAGACCCAGTACTTC | CASGSALAGPRETQYF
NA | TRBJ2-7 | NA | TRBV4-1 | TGCGCCAGCAGCCCAGTTGTTGGCGGGGCCTACGAGCAATACTTC | CASSPVVGGAYEQYF
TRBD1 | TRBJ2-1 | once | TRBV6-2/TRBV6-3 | TGTGCCAGCAGTGTTAGAGCTCCGGGACAGGGCTACAATGAGCAGTTCTTC | CASSVRAPGQGYNEQFF